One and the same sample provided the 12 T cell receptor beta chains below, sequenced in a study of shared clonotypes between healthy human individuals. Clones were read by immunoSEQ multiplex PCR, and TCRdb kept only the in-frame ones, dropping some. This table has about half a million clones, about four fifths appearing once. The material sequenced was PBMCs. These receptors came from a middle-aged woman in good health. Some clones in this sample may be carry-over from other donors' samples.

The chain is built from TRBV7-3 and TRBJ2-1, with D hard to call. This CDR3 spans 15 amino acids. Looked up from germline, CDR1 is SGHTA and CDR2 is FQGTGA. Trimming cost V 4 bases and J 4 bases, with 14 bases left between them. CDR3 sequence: CASSSIRSIYNEQFF. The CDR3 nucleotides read TGTGCCAGCAGCTCCATTCGGTCAATATACAATGAGCAGTTCTTC.

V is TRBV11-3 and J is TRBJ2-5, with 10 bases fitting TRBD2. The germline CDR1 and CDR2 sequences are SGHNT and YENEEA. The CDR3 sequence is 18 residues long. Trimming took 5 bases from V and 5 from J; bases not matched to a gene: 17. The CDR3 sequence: CASSQRWTSGLPGETQYF. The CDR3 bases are TGTGCCAGCAGCCAAAGGTGGACTAGCGGATTGCCTGGGGAGACCCAGTACTTC. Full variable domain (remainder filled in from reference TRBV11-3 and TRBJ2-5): EAGVVQSPRYKIIEKKQPVAFWCNPISGHNTLYWYLQNLGQGPELLIRYENEEAVDDSQLPKDRFSAERLKGVDSTLKIQPAELGDSAVYLCASSQRWTSGLPGETQYFGPGTRLLVL.

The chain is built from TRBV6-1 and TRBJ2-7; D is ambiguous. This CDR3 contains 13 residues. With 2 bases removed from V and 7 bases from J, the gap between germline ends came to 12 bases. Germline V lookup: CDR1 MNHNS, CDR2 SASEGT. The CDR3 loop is CASSEYQVGEQYF. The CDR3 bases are TGTGCCAGCAGTGAATACCAGGTTGGGGAGCAGTACTTC.

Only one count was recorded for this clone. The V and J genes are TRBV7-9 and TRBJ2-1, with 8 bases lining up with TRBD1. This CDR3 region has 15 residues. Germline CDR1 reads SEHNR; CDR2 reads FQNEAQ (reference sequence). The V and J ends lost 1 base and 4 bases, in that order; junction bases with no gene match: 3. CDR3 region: CASSLGTGPYNEQFF. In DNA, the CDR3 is TGTGCCAGCAGCTTAGGGACAGGGCCGTACAATGAGCAGTTCTTC. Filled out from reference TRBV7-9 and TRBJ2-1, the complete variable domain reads DTGVSQNPRHKITKRGQNVTFRCDPISEHNRLYWYRQTLGQGPEFLTYFQNEAQLEKSRLLSDRFSAERPKGSFSTLEIQRTEQGDSAMYLCASSLGTGPYNEQFFGPGTRLTVL.

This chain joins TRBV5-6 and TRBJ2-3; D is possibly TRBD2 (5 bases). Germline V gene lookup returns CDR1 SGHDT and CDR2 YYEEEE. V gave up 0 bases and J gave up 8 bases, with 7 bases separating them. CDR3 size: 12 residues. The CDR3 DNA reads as TGTGCCAGCAGCTTGGGAGGAGGTACGCAGTATTTT. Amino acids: CASSLGGGTQYF.

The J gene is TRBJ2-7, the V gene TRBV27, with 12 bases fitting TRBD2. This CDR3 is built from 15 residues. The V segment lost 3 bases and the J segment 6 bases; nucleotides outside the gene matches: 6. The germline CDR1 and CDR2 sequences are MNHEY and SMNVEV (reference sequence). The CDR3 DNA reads TGTGCCAGCAGTTTTACTAGCGGGAGGTTGGGCGAGCAGTACTTC. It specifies CASSFTSGRLGEQYF.

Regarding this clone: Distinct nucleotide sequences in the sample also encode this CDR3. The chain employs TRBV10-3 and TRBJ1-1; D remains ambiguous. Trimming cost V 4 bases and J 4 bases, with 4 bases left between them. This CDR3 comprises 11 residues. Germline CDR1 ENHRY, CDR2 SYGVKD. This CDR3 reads CAISGGTEAFF. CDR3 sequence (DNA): TGTGCCATCAGTGGTGGCACTGAAGCTTTCTTT.

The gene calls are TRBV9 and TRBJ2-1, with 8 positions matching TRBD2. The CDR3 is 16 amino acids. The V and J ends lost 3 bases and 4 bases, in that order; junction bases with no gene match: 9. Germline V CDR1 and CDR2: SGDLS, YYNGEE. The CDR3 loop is CASSARLAGHYNEQFF. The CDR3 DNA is TGTGCCAGCAGCGCGCGCCTAGCGGGCCATTACAATGAGCAGTTCTTC. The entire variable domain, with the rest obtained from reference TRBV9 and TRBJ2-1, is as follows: DSGVTQTPKHLITATGQRVTLRCSPRSGDLSVYWYQQSLDQGLQFLIQYYNGEERAKGNILERFSAQQFPDLHSELNLSSLELGDSALYFCASSARLAGHYNEQFFGPGTRLTVL.

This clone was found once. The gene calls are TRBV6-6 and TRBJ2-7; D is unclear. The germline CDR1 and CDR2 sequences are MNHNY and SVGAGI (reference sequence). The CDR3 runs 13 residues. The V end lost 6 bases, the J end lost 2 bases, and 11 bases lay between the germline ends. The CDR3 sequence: CASSNGDTYEQYF. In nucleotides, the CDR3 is TGTGCCAGCAGCAACGGAGATACCTACGAGCAGTACTTC.

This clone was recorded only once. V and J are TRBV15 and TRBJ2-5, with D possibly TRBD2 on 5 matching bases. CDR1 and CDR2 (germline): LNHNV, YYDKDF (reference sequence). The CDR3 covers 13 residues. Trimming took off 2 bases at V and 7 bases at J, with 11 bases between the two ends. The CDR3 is CATSRSRGGTQYF. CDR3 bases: TGTGCCACCAGCAGAAGTAGAGGAGGGACCCAGTACTTC.

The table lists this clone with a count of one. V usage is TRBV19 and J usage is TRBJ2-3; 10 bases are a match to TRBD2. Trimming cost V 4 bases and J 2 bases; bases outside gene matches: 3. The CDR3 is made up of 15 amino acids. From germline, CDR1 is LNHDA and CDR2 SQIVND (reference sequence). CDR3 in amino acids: CASSRLAGDTDTQYF. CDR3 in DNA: TGTGCCAGTAGTAGGCTAGCGGGAGACACAGATACGCAGTATTTT.

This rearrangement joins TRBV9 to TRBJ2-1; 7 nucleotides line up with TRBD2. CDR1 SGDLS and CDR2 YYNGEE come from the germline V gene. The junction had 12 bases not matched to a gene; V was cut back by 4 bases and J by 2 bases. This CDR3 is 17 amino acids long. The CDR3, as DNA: TGTGCCAGCAGCCCCAGTGGGAGGGCGGCCACCTACAATGAGCAGTTCTTC. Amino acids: CASSPSGRAATYNEQFF.